The present entry profiles one T cell receptor beta chain with its context. The antigen is unknown. The PCR ran on 60 Vbeta and 13 Jbeta primers. As originally analysed: Per a later analysis, the number of unique TCR beta chains was some 75 million, of which about 11 million were shared. TCRdb's copy holds only in-frame clones and misses some; the assay was immunoSEQ multiplex PCR. The V and J calls and the clone size are those of that table, but D and trimming were determined from the DNA. There are about 150,000 clones in the sample, with under 2% held by the top ten. This specimen comes from a study of cytomegalovirus exposure and HLA in healthy donors. Overall study: Findings of an earlier analysis included some 120 million unique TCR beta sequences from 180 million or so T cells. Some 77 million unique TCRs from HLA-typed donors were held in an early release of data.

Points from the study as a whole: Further analysis, carried out later, found HLA-associated TCR beta chains more clonally expanded than equally common other chains.

This CDR3 is built from 15 residues. Germline V lookup: CDR1 MNHEY, CDR2 SMNVEV (reference sequence). Trimming removed 5 bases from V and 7 bases from J; junction bases left unmatched: 10. This receptor was obtained from a woman aged 50 to 60 in good health and CMV-seronegative. Material for sequencing was PBMCs. The chain is built from TRBV27 and TRBJ1-4; 7 bases match TRBD1. The CDR3 loop is CASSARRDSLEKLFF. The CDR3 DNA follows: TGTGCCAGCAGTGCGAGACGGGACAGCCTTGAAAAACTGTTTTTT.